This is a list of T cell receptor beta chains from one sample in a study of control samples from healthy donors and cancer patients. This table comes from immunoSEQ multiplex PCR, and its TCRdb copy is limited to in-frame clones, with some not included. The sample shows 120,000 or so clones, about 92% of them seen only once. Specimen: PBMCs. The receptors were sampled from a man aged 50 or older with head and neck cancer. The CDR3 runs from the conserved cysteine through the conserved F or W. The D gene is left open where the match is weak. Some rows mark clone size as missing; the rest say once, few, many or name a class of expanded clone.

TRBD1	.	TRBV7-2	TRBJ2-1	TGTGCCAGCACCTGGGACAGGAACAATGAGCAGTTCTTC	CASTWDRNNEQFF
.	.	TRBV27	TRBJ1-1	TGTGCCAGCAGTTTCACGAGGAACACTGAAGCTTTCTTT	CASSFTRNTEAFF
.	.	TRBV6-4	TRBJ2-3	TGTGCCAGCAGTGACACGACAGTCACAGATACGCAGTATTTT	CASSDTTVTDTQYF
.	.	TRBV4-2	TRBJ2-5	TGTGCCAGCAGCCACGGTGGTCTACCTTACTTC	CASSHGGLPYF
TRBD2	.	TRBV7-2	TRBJ2-7	TGTGCCAGCAGCGATGGGGGGGGGTACGAGCAGTACTTC	CASSDGGGYEQYF
TRBD1	once	TRBV10-2	TRBJ1-5	TGCGCCAGCAGTGAGTCCGACAGGGGTCAGCCCCAGCATTTT	CASSESDRGQPQHF
TRBD1	.	TRBV19	TRBJ1-2	TGTGCCAGTAGTATATTGGGACAGAGCAATTACTATGGCTACACCTTC	CASSILGQSNYYGYTF
.	.	TRBV14	TRBJ2-5	TGTGCCAGCAGCCTCAGGGCCTATCAAGAGACCCAGTACTTC	CASSLRAYQETQYF
TRBD2	.	TRBV2	TRBJ2-1	TGTGCCAGAAGCGGGGGGAGCTCCTACAATGAGCAGTTCTTC	CARSGGSSYNEQFF
.	.	TRBV5-6	TRBJ2-2	TGTGCCAGCAGTCTGCCGAGTTCCGGGGAGCTGTTTTTT	CASSLPSSGELFF